One and the same sample provided the 16 T cell receptor beta chains below, sequenced in a study of blood T cell repertoires in COVID-19. TCRdb's table, derived via immunoSEQ multiplex PCR, lists solely in-frame clones and lacks some. Of approximately 260,000 clones listed, approximately 88% were seen once; the top ten hold roughly 1.2%. Source material: PBMCs or T cells enriched from blood (not recorded which). Every receptor here comes from a middle-aged woman with acute COVID-19.

This chain connects TRBV18 to TRBJ1-6; a possible D gene is TRBD1 (5 bases). The CDR3 has 16 residues. The germline V and J ends were trimmed by 6 bases and 8 bases, with 20 bases remaining between them. Germline V gene sequence: CDR1 KGHSH, CDR2 LQKENI. This CDR3 reads CASSPTAGGVDSPLHF. The CDR3, as DNA: TGTGCCAGCTCCCCCACCGCGGGGGGGGTAGATTCACCCCTCCACTTT.

The V and J genes are TRBV9 and TRBJ2-5; D unresolved. The CDR3 is made up of 13 amino acids. CDR1 SGDLS and CDR2 YYNGEE come from the germline V gene. V was cut by 7 bases and J by 2 bases, with 12 bases left in between. CDR3 region: CASGTAPQETQYF. CDR3 in DNA: TGTGCCAGCGGCACAGCTCCACAAGAGACCCAGTACTTC.

V and J are TRBV5-8 and TRBJ2-3, with 9 bases that match TRBD1. CDR1 and CDR2 (germline): SGHTS, YDEGEE. V lost 1 base and J lost 3; bases outside the gene matches: 9. The CDR3 consists of 17 residues. The CDR3 protein is CASSLLGGQGWTDTQYF. In DNA, the CDR3 is TGTGCCAGCAGCTTGCTTGGGGGACAGGGTTGGACAGATACGCAGTATTTT.

The CDR3 is CASSEQAGYEQYV. For the CDR3, the DNA is TGTGCCAGCAGTGAACAGGCAGGCTACGAGCAGTACGTC. J is TRBJ2-7 and V is TRBV2, with D uncertain. Germline V lookup: CDR1 SNHLY, CDR2 FYNNEI. The ends were cut back, 2 bases at V and 3 bases at J, with 8 bases in the middle. The CDR3 is made up of 13 amino acids.

The V and J genes are TRBV21-1 and TRBJ1-2; the table's D call TRBD1 went unverified against the DNA. TRBV21-1 is flagged as a pseudogene. The CDR3 is made up of 18 amino acids. The CDR3 DNA sequence: TGTGCCAGCAGCAACGGGCCCACCCCGGGACAGCGCAACTATGGCTACACCTTC. This translates into CASSNGPTPGQRNYGYTF.

This clone has only one observation. V and J are TRBV7-2 and TRBJ1-4; 7 bases match TRBD1. V shed 5 bases and J 0 bases; nucleotides not matched to a gene: 6. The CDR3 spans 16 residues. In germline, CDR1 is SGHTA, CDR2 FQGNSA. The CDR3 loop reads CASSLLGTATNEKLFF. The DNA of the CDR3 is TGTGCCAGCAGCCTGCTAGGGACAGCAACTAATGAAAAACTGTTTTTT.

This clone has a single count. The chain carries TRBV24-1 and TRBJ2-1; 8 bases are shared with TRBD2. The V gene's germline CDR1 is KGHDR and CDR2 SFDVKD. The ends lost 4 bases at V and 6 bases at J; junction bases unmatched: 7. The CDR3 covers 15 residues. In DNA form, the CDR3 reads TGTGCCACCAGTGACCCGGGACTAGTACCCAATGAGCAGTTCTTC. As protein: CATSDPGLVPNEQFF.

The count of this clone is one. The V call is TRBV6-5, the J call TRBJ2-1; no definite D call. The germline V gene encodes CDR1 MNHEY and CDR2 SVGAGI. This CDR3 region has 14 residues. Trimming left V 0 bases short and J 5 bases short, with 8 bases between. CDR3 nucleotide sequence: TGTGCCAGCAGTTACTCGTTCTTCGACAATGAGCAGTTCTTC. It encodes CASSYSFFDNEQFF.

This clone appeared once. This may be a read error: a much more frequent sequence differs by one nucleotide. This chain connects TRBV7-3 to TRBJ1-5, with 7 nucleotides matching TRBD1. The junction had 3 bases not matched to a gene; V was cut back by 5 bases and J by 5 bases. The germline V gene encodes CDR1 SGHTA and CDR2 FQGTGA. The CDR3 is 13 residues long. CDR3 sequence (DNA): TGTGCCAGCAGCCTTGACAGGGATCAGCCCCAGCATTTT. It specifies CASSLDRDQPQHF. Variable domain in full (rest from reference TRBV7-3 and TRBJ1-5): GAGVSQTPSNKVTEKGKYVELRCDPISGHTALYWYRQSLGQGPEFLIYFQGTGAADDSGLPNDRFFAVRPEGSVSTLKIQRTERGDSAVYLCASSLDRDQPQHFGDGTRLSIL.

Concerning this clone: The identical CDR3 is also encoded by other nucleotide sequences in the sample. The CDR3 nucleotides read TGCAGCGCCGTAAACACTGAAGCTTTCTTT. Amino acid sequence: CSAVNTEAFF. The chain links TRBV29-1 to TRBJ1-1; D uncertain. CDR1 and CDR2 from the germline V gene are SQVTM and ANQGSEA. The CDR3 is 10 residues long. V was cut by 7 bases and J by 2 bases, with 5 bases left in between.

J is TRBJ2-7 and V is TRBV6-5; D unclear. Trimming removed 6 bases from V and 2 bases from J, with 8 bases in between. The CDR3 has 12 residues. CDR1 is MNHEY and CDR2 is SVGAGI in the germline V gene. CDR3 sequence reads: CASSLGTYEQYV. The CDR3 DNA sequence: TGTGCCAGCAGCCTCGGTACCTACGAGCAGTACGTC.

The chain links TRBV6-5 to TRBJ2-7, with TRBD2 matching over 9 bases. V lost 5 bases to trimming and J lost 5 bases; unmatched junction nucleotides: 4. The germline gives CDR1 MNHEY, CDR2 SVGAGI. The CDR3 sequence is 13 residues long. The DNA for the CDR3 is TGTGCCAGCAGTACCGGGACTAGCAACGAGCAGTACGTC. It is translated as CASSTGTSNEQYV.

This chain uses TRBV10-1 with TRBJ2-3, with 13 bases matching TRBD2. The CDR3 runs to 15 residues. CDR1 WNHNN and CDR2 SYGVQD come from the germline V gene (reference sequence). Unmatched junction bases numbered 5, after V lost 5 bases and J lost 6 bases. The CDR3 loop reads CASSLGLAGKDTQYF. The CDR3 bases are TGCGCCAGCAGTTTGGGACTAGCGGGAAAGGATACGCAGTATTTT.

This clone was seen only once. The chain links TRBV28 to TRBJ1-2; a possible D gene is TRBD1 (5 bases). CDR1 MDHEN and CDR2 SYDVKM come from the germline V gene. The V and J ends lost 8 bases and 8 bases respectively, with 21 bases between them. The CDR3 has 14 amino acids. The CDR3 region is CASWGYRFLEGYTF. The CDR3 bases are TGTGCCAGCTGGGGCTACAGGTTTCTGGAAGGCTACACCTTC.

The chain has TRBV25-1 and TRBJ2-1, with a tentative D call TRBD2 (6 bases). Trimming stripped 6 bases from V and 0 bases from J, with 12 bases between. From germline, CDR1 is MGHDK and CDR2 SYGVNS. The CDR3 contains 15 residues. CDR3 in amino acids: CASSMWGDSYNEQFF. CDR3 in DNA: TGTGCCAGCAGCATGTGGGGGGACTCCTACAATGAGCAGTTCTTC.

The chain is built from TRBV5-1 and TRBJ2-2, with 11 bases matching TRBD2. The V and J ends lost 0 bases and 1 base, in that order; junction bases with no gene match: 5. There are 18 residues in the CDR3. Germline lookup yields CDR1 SGHRS and CDR2 YFSETQ. CDR3 in DNA: TGCGCCAGCAGCTTGGGATGGACTAGCGGGTTGAACACCGGGGAGCTGTTTTTT. This translates into CASSLGWTSGLNTGELFF.